Listed below are T cell receptor beta chains from one sample, sequenced in a study of blood T cell repertoires in COVID-19. Clones were sequenced by immunoSEQ multiplex PCR, and TCRdb holds only the in-frame ones, with some missing. The sample lists 150,000 to 200,000 clones, 75% to 90% occurring once. Sequencing was performed on peripheral blood. These receptors were obtained from a middle-aged man with acute or convalescent COVID-19. Both conserved end residues are part of each CDR3. Each record gives: clone size, J gene, V gene, D gene, CDR3 DNA, CDR3 protein. The D gene is left open where the match is weak. Some rows have no size entry. The others give once, few or many, or a class for an expanded clone.

few	TRBJ2-1	TRBV13	TRBD2	TGTGCCAGCAGCTTAGAACTAGCGGGGGGCACTGAGCAGTTCTTC	CASSLELAGGTEQFF
.	TRBJ2-7	TRBV19	TRBD1	TGTGCCAGTAGTACTGTCGTAGGACAGGGAGTCGGGGTAAGCGAGCAGTACTTC	CASSTVVGQGVGVSEQYF
.	TRBJ1-5	TRBV2	.	TGTGCCAGCAGCGATGGACTAAGGGGCAATCAGCCCCAGCATTTT	CASSDGLRGNQPQHF
.	TRBJ2-3	TRBV5-1	TRBD2	TGCGCCAGCAGCGCGGGACTAGCGGGGGTAGATACGCAGTATTTT	CASSAGLAGVDTQYF
.	TRBJ1-2	TRBV5-4	.	TGTGCCAGCAGCTTGGCCGGGCCGACGGGAGGCTACACCTTC	CASSLAGPTGGYTF
.	TRBJ2-3	TRBV7-3	TRBD2	TGTGCCAGCAGCTTAGCGGGGGGGCTCTCAGATACGCAGTATTTT	CASSLAGGLSDTQYF
.	TRBJ2-5	TRBV7-3	.	TGTGCCAGCAGCTTAAATGCGGGCCAAGAGACCCAGTACTTC	CASSLNAGQETQYF
once	TRBJ2-7	TRBV5-5	.	TGTGCCAGCAGTCCCGACAACTACGAGCAGTACTTC	CASSPDNYEQYF
.	TRBJ2-7	TRBV6-2/TRBV6-3	.	TGTGCCAGCAGTTACGGGTTTGGAGGAGACGAGCAGTACTTC	CASSYGFGGDEQYF
.	TRBJ1-4	TRBV11-2	TRBD1	TGTGCCAGCAGCTCGACAGGGGGGACTAATGAAAAACTGTTTTTT	CASSSTGGTNEKLFF
.	TRBJ2-3	TRBV7-6	.	TGTGCCAGCAGCTCTTCCACAGATACGCAGTATTTT	CASSSSTDTQYF
.	TRBJ2-5	TRBV2	TRBD2	TGTGCCAGCAGTGTAAAGCGGGGGCCGCGTTACCAAGAGACCCAGTACTTC	CASSVKRGPRYQETQYF
.	TRBJ1-1	TRBV10-1	TRBD1	TGCGCCAGCAGTGATGGACAGGGGGCGAACACTGAAGCTTTCTTT	CASSDGQGANTEAFF
.	TRBJ1-1	TRBV5-1	.	TGCGCCAGCAGCTTGGCTCCGGGTTTCCACACTGAAGCTTTCTTT	CASSLAPGFHTEAFF
once	TRBJ2-7	TRBV6-5	TRBD2	TGTGCCAGCAGTCCTCCGGGACTAGTAGGGGAGCAGTACTTC	CASSPPGLVGEQYF
.	TRBJ1-2	TRBV11-2	.	TGTGCCAGCAGCTTAAAGAGAAGCTATGGCTACACCTTC	CASSLKRSYGYTF
.	TRBJ1-2	TRBV27	.	TGTGCCAGCAAACTGGGACAAGTAAACTATGGCTACACCTTC	CASKLGQVNYGYTF
.	TRBJ2-2	TRBV6-5	TRBD1	TGTGCCAGCACCAACAGGGGGAACACCGGGGAGCTGTTTTTT	CASTNRGNTGELFF
.	TRBJ2-5	TRBV30	.	TGTGCCTGGAGTGTATATGCAGGGGTTCTGGGAGAGACCCAGTACTTC	CAWSVYAGVLGETQYF
few	TRBJ1-3	TRBV9	TRBD1	TGTGCCAGCAGCGTAGGAAGGGGGCAAAGGGGATCGTCTGGAAACACCATATATTTT	CASSVGRGQRGSSGNTIYF
.	TRBJ2-3	TRBV10-2	TRBD2	TGCGCCAGTCGACTAGCAACAGATACGCAGTATTTT	CASRLATDTQYF
once	TRBJ1-4	TRBV28	.	TGTGCCAGCAGTTTAACAGGGAATAATGAAAAACTGTTTTTT	CASSLTGNNEKLFF
few	TRBJ2-1	TRBV5-1	TRBD2	TGCGCCAGCAGCTTGGGGGCTAGCGGGGATTATGAGCAGTTCTTC	CASSLGASGDYEQFF
.	TRBJ1-3	TRBV9	.	TGTGCCAGCAGCGTAGACGGCAGGGTGTCTGGAAACACCATATATTTT	CASSVDGRVSGNTIYF
.	TRBJ2-2	TRBV13	.	TGTGCCAGCAGCCCACAGGGTGGGGTGGCCGGGGAGCTGTTTTTT	CASSPQGGVAGELFF
.	TRBJ1-2	TRBV6-5	TRBD1	TGTGCCAGCGAGTCGGGACAGGGAAACTATGGCTACACCTTC	CASESGQGNYGYTF
.	TRBJ2-1	TRBV6-2/TRBV6-3	TRBD2	TGTGCCAGCAGTTACTCTCTGGCCCCTAGCGGGGGCCGGTACAATGAGCAGTTCTTC	CASSYSLAPSGGRYNEQFF
.	TRBJ1-1	TRBV10-2	.	TGCGCCAGCGATACAGCTATTATGAACACTGAAGCTTTCTTT	CASDTAIMNTEAFF
.	TRBJ1-2	TRBV7-9	.	TGTGCCAGCAGCGTAGAGGACAGTCACAACTATGGCTACACCTTC	CASSVEDSHNYGYTF
.	TRBJ2-5	TRBV7-2	.	TGTGCCAGCAGCTTAGCCCCTAGGGAGACCCAGTACTTC	CASSLAPRETQYF
.	TRBJ2-2	TRBV6-4	.	TGTGCCAGCAGTGATGCGGAAACCGGGGAGCTGTTTTTT	CASSDAETGELFF
.	TRBJ1-5	TRBV19	TRBD1	TGTGCCAGTAGTTTGACCGGGACAGGGGGCGCGACGTATCAGCCCCAGCATTTT	CASSLTGTGGATYQPQHF
.	TRBJ1-4	TRBV19	TRBD1	TGTGCCAGTAGTCTCAACCCACCGGGACAGGGGTGGGGTGAAAAACTGTTTTTT	CASSLNPPGQGWGEKLFF
.	TRBJ2-2	TRBV6-5	TRBD1	TGTGCCAGCCGGTCGGACAGGGTTATCACCGGGGAGCTGTTTTTT	CASRSDRVITGELFF
.	TRBJ1-1	TRBV11-2	.	TGTGCCAGCAGCTTAGGGACGGGGGGCACCTTCTTT	CASSLGTGGTFF
.	TRBJ1-5	TRBV28	.	TGTGCCAGCAGTCCCGACAGTGGTCGCAATCAGCCCCAGCATTTT	CASSPDSGRNQPQHF
.	TRBJ2-3	TRBV6-1	TRBD2	TGTGCCAGCAGTGCCCATAGCGGGGGTGTCACAGATACGCAGTATTTT	CASSAHSGGVTDTQYF
.	TRBJ1-1	TRBV19	.	TGTGCCAGTAGTCTAGTGGGGAGGTCTACTGAAGCTTTCTTT	CASSLVGRSTEAFF
.	TRBJ1-6	TRBV27	.	TGTGCCAGCAGTTTGGGTCCCTTAGGGGGGGGATATAATTCACCCCTCCACTTT	CASSLGPLGGGYNSPLHF
.	TRBJ1-2	TRBV3-1/TRBV3-2	.	TGTGCCAGCAGCCAAGCCAATGCAGGCCCTATCTATGGCTACACCTTC	CASSQANAGPIYGYTF
.	TRBJ2-1	TRBV6-5	TRBD2	TGTGCCAGCAGTTTGACTAGCGGGGGGTTCAATGAGCAGTTCTTC	CASSLTSGGFNEQFF
once	TRBJ2-3	TRBV2	.	TGTGCCAGCAGTGCTCTGCCGGCAGATACGCAGTATTTT	CASSALPADTQYF
.	TRBJ2-2	TRBV5-8	.	TGTGCCAGCAGCCTAACAGGGTACCGCACCGGGGAGCTGTTTTTT	CASSLTGYRTGELFF
.	TRBJ2-3	TRBV9	.	TGTGCCAGCAGCCCGACTAGCACAGATACGCAGTATTTT	CASSPTSTDTQYF
.	TRBJ1-2	TRBV6-5	TRBD1	TGTGCCAGCAGTTACAGGGACAGGGGGAGGAATGGCTACACCTTC	CASSYRDRGRNGYTF
.	TRBJ1-5	TRBV10-1	TRBD1	TGCGCCAGCAGGAAAGTACCCCCGGGACAGGAGCCCCAGCATTTT	CASRKVPPGQEPQHF
.	TRBJ2-5	TRBV30	TRBD2	TGTGCCTGGATCATACCGGGACTAGCGGGTGAAATCCAAGAGACCCAGTACTTC	CAWIIPGLAGEIQETQYF
.	TRBJ2-5	TRBV2	.	TGTGCCAGCAGTGGACAGTTAGGAGAGACCCAGTACTTC	CASSGQLGETQYF
.	TRBJ1-5	TRBV4-1	.	TGCGCCAGCCGAACGACACAGGATAGCAATCAGCCCCAGCATTTT	CASRTTQDSNQPQHF
once	TRBJ1-2	TRBV4-3	.	TGCGCCAGCAGCCAAGATGGAAGGGGTAACTATGGCTACACCTTC	CASSQDGRGNYGYTF
.	TRBJ2-5	TRBV27	TRBD2	TGTGCCAGCAGTTCCCTCGGGCGGGGGGGTTTAGAGACCCAGTACTTC	CASSSLGRGGLETQYF
.	TRBJ1-5	TRBV7-2	.	TGTGCCAGCAGCTATTCAGGCAATCAGCCCCAGCATTTT	CASSYSGNQPQHF
.	TRBJ2-5	TRBV7-9	.	TGTGCCAGCAGCTCCGTCTTGGAGACCCAGTACTTC	CASSSVLETQYF